This T cell receptor (beta chain) comes out of a study of blood T cell repertoires in COVID-19 (dated by TCRdb to about 2020). Study-level background: Samples from collaborators originated in the United States, Italy and Spain and spanned both the acute and convalescent phases of COVID-19. The prospective study material was composed of cDNA or gDNA derived from T cells, B-cell-depleted T cells, or PBMCs. The samples were drawn from two sources: the first 160 participants of the ongoing ImmuneRACE study, and 1,200 or so subjects contributed by 6 global collaborators. The dataset comprised deeply sampled blood TCRbeta repertoires from subjects exposed to, actively infected with, or recovered from COVID-19. Nearly every sample came with metadata listing a de-identified subject ID, COVID-19 status, age in years and sex. The repertoires were released in a freely available public database meant as a resource for research on the immune response to SARS-CoV-2. Where available, HLA class I and class II types were taken from metadata supplied by the sample provider and were not determined by assay-based typing.

Note on this clone: There is no known antigen for this receptor. No much larger clonotype is one base removed from it; base qualities were not supplied.

The immunoSEQ Assay, a bias-controlled multiplex PCR, was used to amplify TCRbeta CDR3 regions from genomic DNA. For the original study's pipeline: The number of nucleated cells in each sample was estimated from the amplification of reference gene primers within the assay. To quantify the absolute abundance of each unique TCRbeta CDR3 rearrangement, sequence reads were collapsed and filtered. For each sample, productive Simpson clonality was calculated as the square root of Simpson's diversity index over productive rearrangements. TCRdb obtained this table from immuneACCESS and retained in-frame rearrangements with V and J assigned. These tables miss some clones; where compared with another copy, unresolved V genes account for less than half of the shortfall, and the remainder is unexplained. For V, J and clone size, that table is used; D and trimming come from the DNA. This sample holds around 140,000 clones; about 87% were observed only once. The ten biggest clones cover 8.5% to 9.5% of the sample.

V is cut by 4 bases and J by 9 bases, and the space between the germline ends is 18 bases. The germline V gene provides CDR1 KGHSH and CDR2 LQKENI. The CDR3 holds 15 amino acids from the cysteine to the phenylalanine. Only the CDR3 DNA is retained, 45 bases long and in frame from the first base. Each collaborating institution followed its own protocols to collect whole blood in K2EDTA tubes. For TCRbeta analysis, collaborators shipped samples as frozen whole blood, isolated PBMCs, or DNA extracted from either of those sample types. Here is what the overall study found, with its caveats: Clinical and demographic metadata were provided uncurated, with the amount varying by source and participant.

The sequenced sample consisted of peripheral blood. The chain employs TRBV18 and TRBJ2-2; the best D guess is TRBD2, with 6 bases matching. This sequence originates from a woman aged 50 to 60 with active or convalescent COVID-19. The CDR3: CASSLSGTSSRELFF. The nucleotide sequence reads as follows: TGTGCCAGCTCACTATCCGGGACTTCAAGTAGGGAGCTGTTTTTT.